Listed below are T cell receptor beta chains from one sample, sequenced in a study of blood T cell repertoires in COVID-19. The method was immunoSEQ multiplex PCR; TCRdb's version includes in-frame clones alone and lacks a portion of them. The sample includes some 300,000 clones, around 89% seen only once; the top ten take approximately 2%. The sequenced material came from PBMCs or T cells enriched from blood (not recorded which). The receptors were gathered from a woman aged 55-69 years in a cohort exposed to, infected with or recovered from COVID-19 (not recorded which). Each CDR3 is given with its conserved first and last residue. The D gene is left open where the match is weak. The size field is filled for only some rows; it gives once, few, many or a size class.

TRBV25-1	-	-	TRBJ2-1	CASTSRAGFYNEQFF	TGTGCCAGCACTTCTAGGGCGGGTTTCTACAATGAGCAGTTCTTC
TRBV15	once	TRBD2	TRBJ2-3	CATRTSLGTDTQYF	TGTGCCACCAGGACTAGCCTGGGCACAGATACGCAGTATTTT
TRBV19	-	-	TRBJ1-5	CASSIGANQPQHF	TGTGCCAGTAGTATAGGGGCGAATCAGCCCCAGCATTTT
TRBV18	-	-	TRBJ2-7	CASSPLVSGTYEQYF	TGTGCCAGCTCACCACTTGTTTCAGGGACCTACGAGCAGTACTTC
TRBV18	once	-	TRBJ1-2	CASSFEQGSYTF	TGTGCCAGCTCATTTGAGCAGGGGAGCTACACCTTC
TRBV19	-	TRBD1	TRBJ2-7	CASSLWDRGHEQYF	TGTGCCAGTAGTCTTTGGGACAGGGGCCACGAGCAGTACTTC
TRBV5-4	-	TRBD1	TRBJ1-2	CASSFISGGAYGYTF	TGTGCCAGCAGCTTCATATCAGGGGGCGCCTATGGCTACACCTTC
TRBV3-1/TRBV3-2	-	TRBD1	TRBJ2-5	CASRETGTGAKTQYF	TGTGCCAGCAGGGAAACCGGGACAGGGGCAAAGACCCAGTACTTC
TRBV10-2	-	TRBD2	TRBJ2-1	CASSRTSGRAGEQFF	TGCGCCAGCAGTCGGACTAGCGGGAGGGCAGGTGAGCAGTTCTTC
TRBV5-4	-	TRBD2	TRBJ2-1	CASSSRTSGRVREQFF	TGTGCCAGCAGCTCCCGGACTAGCGGGAGGGTCAGGGAGCAGTTCTTC
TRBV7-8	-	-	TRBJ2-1	CASSLRVYNEQFF	TGTGCCAGCAGCCTCCGGGTCTACAATGAGCAGTTCTTC
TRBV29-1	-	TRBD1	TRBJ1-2	CSTRLTGRHGYTF	TGCAGCACACGCTTGACAGGGAGGCATGGCTACACCTTC
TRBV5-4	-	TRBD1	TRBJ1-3	CASSRAPNRGNGNTIYF	TGTGCCAGCAGCCGGGCGCCTAACAGGGGAAATGGAAACACCATATATTTT
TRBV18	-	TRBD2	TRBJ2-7	CASSPGVAGSYEQYF	TGTGCCAGCTCCCCCGGGGTAGCGGGGAGCTACGAGCAGTACTTC
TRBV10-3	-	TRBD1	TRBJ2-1	CAISTGTGITRDNEQFF	TGTGCCATCAGTACCGGGACAGGGATTACAAGGGACAATGAGCAGTTCTTC
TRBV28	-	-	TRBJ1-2	CASHSTAFYGYTF	TGTGCCAGCCACTCGACAGCCTTCTATGGCTACACCTTC
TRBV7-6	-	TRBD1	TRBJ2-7	CASRSSGGPCPSYEQYF	TGTGCCAGCAGGAGTTCAGGGGGACCCTGCCCCTCCTACGAGCAGTACTTC
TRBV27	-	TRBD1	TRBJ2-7	CASSGQGSPYEQYF	TGTGCCAGCAGCGGACAGGGGAGCCCCTACGAGCAGTACTTC
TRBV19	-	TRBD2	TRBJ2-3	CASSQAGVPTDTQYF	TGTGCCAGTAGTCAAGCGGGAGTCCCCACAGATACGCAGTATTTT
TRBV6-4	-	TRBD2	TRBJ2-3	CASSDSPGGPDTQYF	TGTGCCAGCAGTGACTCCCCGGGAGGGCCAGATACGCAGTATTTT
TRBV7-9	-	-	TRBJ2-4	CASENAGSNIQYF	TGTGCCAGCGAAAACGCAGGGTCAAACATTCAGTACTTC
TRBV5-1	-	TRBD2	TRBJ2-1	CASSSTSGSSYNEQFF	TGCGCCAGCAGCTCGACTAGCGGGAGTTCCTACAATGAGCAGTTCTTC
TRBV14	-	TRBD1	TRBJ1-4	CASSPRTGRNHEKLFF	TGTGCCAGCAGCCCTAGGACAGGACGGAATCATGAAAAACTGTTTTTT